Reported below is one T cell receptor (beta chain). The antigen is unknown. The data are from a study of T cells after posttransplantation cyclophosphamide. Generated by immunoSEQ multiplex PCR, the TCRdb table keeps only in-frame clones and is missing some. The sample shows 15,000 to 20,000 clones, roughly nine tenths of them seen only once. Cyclophosphamide on days +3 and +4 followed busulfan-fludarabine conditioning and a marrow graft. Study-wide findings and caveats: TRB overlap between skin or GI tissue T cells and blood was limited. Recipient CMV seropositivity and CMV reactivation strongly tracked TRB clonality. Later blood repertoires were often dominated by clones from the donor CD8+ memory compartment.

CDR1 and CDR2 (germline): MNHEY, SMNVEV (reference sequence). The CDR3 runs to 12 residues. The V gene lost 6 bases and the J gene lost 1 base, with 7 bases spanning the gap. This receptor was obtained from a male patient aged 55 to 69 who received an allogeneic stem cell transplant from a related donor and was CMV-positive. Some T cells may originate from the graft donor. The sequences come from CD4+ T cells sorted from blood, collected after allogeneic stem cell transplant with posttransplant cyclophosphamide. The chain combines TRBV27 with TRBJ2-7; D is undetermined. As DNA, the CDR3 is TGTGCCAGCAGGGGCCCGTCCTACGAGCAGTACTTC. It translates to CASRGPSYEQYF.